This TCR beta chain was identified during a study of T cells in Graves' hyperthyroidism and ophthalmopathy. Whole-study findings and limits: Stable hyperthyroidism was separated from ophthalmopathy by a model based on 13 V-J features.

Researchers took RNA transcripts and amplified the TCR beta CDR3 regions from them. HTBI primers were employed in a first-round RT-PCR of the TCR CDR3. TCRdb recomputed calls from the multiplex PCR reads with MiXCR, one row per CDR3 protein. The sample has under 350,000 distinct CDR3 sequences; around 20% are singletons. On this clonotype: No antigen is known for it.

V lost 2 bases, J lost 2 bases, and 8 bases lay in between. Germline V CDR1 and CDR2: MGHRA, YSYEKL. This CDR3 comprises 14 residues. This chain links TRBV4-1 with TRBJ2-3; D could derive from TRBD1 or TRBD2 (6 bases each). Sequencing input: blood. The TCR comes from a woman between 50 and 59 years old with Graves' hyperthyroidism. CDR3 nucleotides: TGCGCCAGCAGCCAATCGGGGGCCACAGATACGCAGTATTTT. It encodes CASSQSGATDTQYF.